This entry features one T cell receptor (beta chain) sequence. Germline V gives CDR1 MNHEY, CDR2 SMNVEV (reference sequence). This CDR3 is built from 13 residues. With 6 bases removed from V and 1 base from J, the gap between germline ends came to 10 bases. Symptom resolution, clearance, or two negative PCRs marked donors in Cohort 3 as recovered. This specimen comes from a study of blood T cell repertoires in COVID-19. Study-level background: From T cells, B-cell-depleted T cells, or PBMCs came the material, which was cDNA or gDNA.

How the authors handled the data: Counts of nucleated cells, estimated from reference gene primer amplification, were obtained. Sequencing was performed with immunoSEQ multiplex PCR; in TCRdb, only in-frame clones are kept and a portion is missing. For V, J and clone size, that table is used; D and trimming come from the DNA. The sample has about 310,000 clones, approximately 90% seen once. The clonotype originates from a woman between 40 and 55 years old who had recovered from COVID-19. The V gene is TRBV27, the J gene TRBJ2-7; D gene unclear. Material for sequencing was PBMCs or T cells enriched from blood (not recorded which). The CDR3 loop reads CASRFISSYEQYF. In DNA, the CDR3 is TGTGCCAGCAGATTTATTTCGTCCTACGAGCAGTACTTC.